The clone carrying this T cell receptor (beta chain) was observed a few times. The record originates from a study of T cells in Graves' hyperthyroidism and ophthalmopathy. Researchers took RNA transcripts and amplified the TCR beta CDR3 regions from them. Initially, a first-round RT-PCR of the TCR CDR3 employed the HTBI primer set. TCRdb processed the multiplex PCR reads anew with MiXCR; each CDR3 protein has one entry. The table records 400,000 to 600,000 distinct CDR3 sequences, 15% to 20% of them present only once. From germline, CDR1 is MNHNS and CDR2 SASEGT. The V gene end was trimmed by 6 bases and the J gene end by 4 bases; junction bases not matched to a gene: 6. The CDR3 consists of 15 residues.

Source material: blood. The genes are TRBV6-1 and TRBJ2-6, with 7 nucleotides matching TRBD1. The sequence derives from a woman aged 25 to 39 with Graves' ophthalmopathy. The CDR3 loop is CASRATGAGANVLTF. In nucleotides, the CDR3 is TGTGCCAGCAGAGCCACAGGGGCCGGGGCCAACGTCCTGACTTTC.